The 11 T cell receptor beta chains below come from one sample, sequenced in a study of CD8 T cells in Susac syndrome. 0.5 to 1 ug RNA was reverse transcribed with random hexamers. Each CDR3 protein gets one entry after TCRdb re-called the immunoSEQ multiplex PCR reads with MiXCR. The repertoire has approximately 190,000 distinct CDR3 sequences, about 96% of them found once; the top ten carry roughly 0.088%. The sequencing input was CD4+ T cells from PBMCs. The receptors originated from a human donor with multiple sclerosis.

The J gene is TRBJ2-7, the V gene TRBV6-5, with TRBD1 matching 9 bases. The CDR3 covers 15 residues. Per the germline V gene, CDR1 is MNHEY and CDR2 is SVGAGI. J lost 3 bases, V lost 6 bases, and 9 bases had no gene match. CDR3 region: CASRSPGQGNYEQYF. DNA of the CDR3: TGTGCCAGCAGATCCCCGGGACAGGGAAACTACGAGCAGTACTTC.

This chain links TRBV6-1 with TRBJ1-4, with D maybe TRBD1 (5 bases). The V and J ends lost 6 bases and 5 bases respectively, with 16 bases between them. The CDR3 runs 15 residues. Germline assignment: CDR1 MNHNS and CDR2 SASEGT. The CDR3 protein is CASSLQGVGNEKLFF. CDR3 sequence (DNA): TGTGCCAGCAGCCTCCAGGGTGTTGGGAATGAAAAACTGTTTTTT.

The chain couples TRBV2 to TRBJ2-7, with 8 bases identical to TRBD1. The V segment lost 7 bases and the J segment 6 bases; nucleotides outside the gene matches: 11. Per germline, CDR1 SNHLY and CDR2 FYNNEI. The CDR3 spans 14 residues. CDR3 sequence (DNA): TGTGCCAGCACGGGGTCAGGGGGCGCGGGCGAGCAGTACTTC. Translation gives CASTGSGGAGEQYF.

The CDR3 here is CSVTAQEGSINTEAFF. In DNA, the CDR3 is TGCAGCGTTACTGCCCAAGAGGGAAGCATCAACACTGAAGCTTTCTTT. The chain has TRBV29-1 and TRBJ1-1, with no clear D. Germline V gene sequence: CDR1 SQVTM, CDR2 ANQGSEA. The CDR3 is 16 residues long. The ends were cut back, 5 bases at V and 2 bases at J, with 21 bases in the middle.

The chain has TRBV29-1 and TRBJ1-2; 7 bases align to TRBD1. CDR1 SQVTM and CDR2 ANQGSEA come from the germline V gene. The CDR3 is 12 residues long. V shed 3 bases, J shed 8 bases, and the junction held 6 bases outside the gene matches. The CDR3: CSVEGQSRGYTF. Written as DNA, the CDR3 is TGCAGCGTTGAGGGACAGTCGCGGGGCTACACCTTC. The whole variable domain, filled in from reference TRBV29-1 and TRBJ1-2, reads SAVISQKPSRDICQRGTSLTIQCQVDSQVTMMFWYRQQPGQSLTLIATANQGSEATYESGFVIDKFPISRPNLTFSTLTVSNMSPEDSSIYLCSVEGQSRGYTFGSGTRLTVV.

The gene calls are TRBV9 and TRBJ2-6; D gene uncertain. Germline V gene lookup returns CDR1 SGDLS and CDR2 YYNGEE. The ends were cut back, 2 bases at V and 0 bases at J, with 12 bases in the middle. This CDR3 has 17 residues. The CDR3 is CASSVIPPFSGANVLTF. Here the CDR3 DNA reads TGTGCCAGCAGCGTTATACCCCCGTTCTCTGGGGCCAACGTCCTGACTTTC.

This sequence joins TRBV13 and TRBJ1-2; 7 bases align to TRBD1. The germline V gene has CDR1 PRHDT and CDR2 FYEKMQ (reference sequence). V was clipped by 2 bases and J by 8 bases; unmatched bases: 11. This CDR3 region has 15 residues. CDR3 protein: CASSLTRGGGRGYTF. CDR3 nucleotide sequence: TGTGCCAGCAGCTTAACTCGCGGAGGGGGCCGGGGCTACACCTTC.

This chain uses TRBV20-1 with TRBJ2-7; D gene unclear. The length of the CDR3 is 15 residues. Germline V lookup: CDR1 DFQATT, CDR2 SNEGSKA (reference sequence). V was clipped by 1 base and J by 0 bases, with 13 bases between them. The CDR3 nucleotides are TGCAGTGCTAGAGTTACACGGCCCAGCTCCTACGAGCAGTACTTC. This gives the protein CSARVTRPSSYEQYF.

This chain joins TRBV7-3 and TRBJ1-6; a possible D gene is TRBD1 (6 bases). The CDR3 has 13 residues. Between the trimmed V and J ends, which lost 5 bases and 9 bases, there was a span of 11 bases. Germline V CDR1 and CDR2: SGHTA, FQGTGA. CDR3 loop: CASSQGGSSPLHF. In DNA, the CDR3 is TGTGCCAGCAGCCAAGGGGGTAGTTCACCCCTCCACTTT.

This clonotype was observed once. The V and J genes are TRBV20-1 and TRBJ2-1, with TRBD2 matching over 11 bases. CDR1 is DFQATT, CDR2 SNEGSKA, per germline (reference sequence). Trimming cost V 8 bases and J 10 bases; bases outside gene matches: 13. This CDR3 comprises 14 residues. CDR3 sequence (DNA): TGCAGTCCCGAGGGTAGCGGGGGGGCCCGCGAGCAGTTCTTC. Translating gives CSPEGSGGAREQFF.

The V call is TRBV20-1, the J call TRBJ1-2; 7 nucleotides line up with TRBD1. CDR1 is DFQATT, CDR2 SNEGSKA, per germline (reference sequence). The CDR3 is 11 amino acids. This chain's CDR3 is CSVTGNYGYTF. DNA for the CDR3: TGCAGCGTGACAGGGAACTATGGCTACACCTTC.